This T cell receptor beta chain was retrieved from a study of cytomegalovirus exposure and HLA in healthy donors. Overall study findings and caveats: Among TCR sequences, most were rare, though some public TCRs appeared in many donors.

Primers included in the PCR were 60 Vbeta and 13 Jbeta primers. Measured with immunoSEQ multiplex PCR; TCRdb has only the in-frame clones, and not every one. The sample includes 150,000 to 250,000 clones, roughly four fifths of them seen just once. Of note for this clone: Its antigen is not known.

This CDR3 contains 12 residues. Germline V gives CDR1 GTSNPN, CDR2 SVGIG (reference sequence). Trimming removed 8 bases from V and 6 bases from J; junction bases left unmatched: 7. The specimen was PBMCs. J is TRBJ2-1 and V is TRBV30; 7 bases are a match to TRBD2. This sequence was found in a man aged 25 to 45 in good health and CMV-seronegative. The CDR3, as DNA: TGTGCCGGCGCGGGAGTGGCCAATGAGCAGTTCTTC. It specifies CAGAGVANEQFF.